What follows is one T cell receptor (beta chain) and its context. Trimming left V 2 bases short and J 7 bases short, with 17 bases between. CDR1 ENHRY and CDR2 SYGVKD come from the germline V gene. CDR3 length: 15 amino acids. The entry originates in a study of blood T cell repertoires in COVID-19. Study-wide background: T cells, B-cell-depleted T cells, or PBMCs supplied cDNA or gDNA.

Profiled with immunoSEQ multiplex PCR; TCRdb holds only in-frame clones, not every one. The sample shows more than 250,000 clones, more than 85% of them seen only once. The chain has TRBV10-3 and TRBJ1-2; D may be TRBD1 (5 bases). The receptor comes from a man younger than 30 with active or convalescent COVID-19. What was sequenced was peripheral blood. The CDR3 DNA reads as TGTGCCATCAGTGAGCGGGGGAATGGGCCCTCTGGCTACACCTTC. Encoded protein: CAISERGNGPSGYTF.